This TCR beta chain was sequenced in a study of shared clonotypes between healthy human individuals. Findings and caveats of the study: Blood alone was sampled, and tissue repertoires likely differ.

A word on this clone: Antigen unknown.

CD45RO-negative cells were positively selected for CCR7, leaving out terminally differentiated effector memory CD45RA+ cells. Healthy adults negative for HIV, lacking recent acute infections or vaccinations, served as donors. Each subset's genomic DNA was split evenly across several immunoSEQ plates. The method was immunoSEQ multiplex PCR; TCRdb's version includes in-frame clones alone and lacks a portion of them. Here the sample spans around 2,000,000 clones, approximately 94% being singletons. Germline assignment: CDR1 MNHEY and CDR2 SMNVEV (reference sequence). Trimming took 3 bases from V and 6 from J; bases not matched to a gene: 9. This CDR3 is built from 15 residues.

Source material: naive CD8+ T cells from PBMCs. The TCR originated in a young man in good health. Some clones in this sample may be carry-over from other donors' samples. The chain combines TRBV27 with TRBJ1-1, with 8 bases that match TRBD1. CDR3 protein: CASSFVQGAPAEAFF. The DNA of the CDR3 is TGTGCCAGCAGTTTTGTCCAGGGGGCCCCCGCTGAAGCTTTCTTT.